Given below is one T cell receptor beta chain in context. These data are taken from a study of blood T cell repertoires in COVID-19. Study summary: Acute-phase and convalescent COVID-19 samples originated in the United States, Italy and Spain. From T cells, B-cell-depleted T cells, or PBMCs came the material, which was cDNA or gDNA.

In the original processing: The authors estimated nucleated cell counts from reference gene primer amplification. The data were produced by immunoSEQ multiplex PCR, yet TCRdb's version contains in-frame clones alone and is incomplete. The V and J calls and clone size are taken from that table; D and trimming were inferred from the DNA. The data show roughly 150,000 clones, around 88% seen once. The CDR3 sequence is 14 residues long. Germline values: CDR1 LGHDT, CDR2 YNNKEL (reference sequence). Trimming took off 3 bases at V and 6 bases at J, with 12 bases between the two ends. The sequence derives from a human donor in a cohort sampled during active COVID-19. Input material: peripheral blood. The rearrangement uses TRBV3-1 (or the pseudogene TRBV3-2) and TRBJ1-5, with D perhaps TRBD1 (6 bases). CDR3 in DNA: TGTGCCAGCAGCCACACTCAGGGGAGTCAGCCCCAGCATTTT. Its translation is CASSHTQGSQPQHF.